This entry lists 7 T cell receptor beta chains sequenced from one sample in a study of cytomegalovirus exposure and HLA in healthy donors (dated by TCRdb to about 2017). The library was made by the immunoSEQ multiplex PCR assay. TCRdb's version of the immuneACCESS table is confined to in-frame rearrangements and falls short of the full clone set. An unresolved V gene accounts for under half of the shortfall where checked; the remainder is of unknown origin. The sample data list 300,000 to 400,000 clones, and 88% of these were observed just once. About 0.96% of the sample rests with the top ten. The specimen was PBMCs. These receptors came from a man in his thirties or forties in good health and CMV-seronegative.

V gene TRBV7-9 combines with J gene TRBJ2-3; 9 bases match TRBD2. CDR3 length equals 17 residues. Looked up from germline, CDR1 is SEHNR and CDR2 is FQNEAQ (reference sequence). V shed 5 bases, J shed 3 bases, and the junction held 12 bases outside the gene matches. The DNA for the CDR3 is TGTGCCAGCAGCCCCGGGCCGGGACTAGCAGAAACAGATACGCAGTATTTT. It is translated as CASSPGPGLAETDTQYF.

As regards this clone: The junction shows a germline mismatch at one end, possibly a read error. This chain joins TRBV4-1 and TRBJ1-4; 9 nucleotides match TRBD1. Germline CDR1 and CDR2: MGHRA and YSYEKL. The CDR3 spans 16 residues. The CDR3 here is CASSPSRGQGNAKLFF. The CDR3 DNA reads TGCGCCAGCAGCCCCTCCCGGGGACAGGGTAATGCAAAACTGTTTTTT.

This clone was counted once. This chain connects TRBV5-4 to TRBJ1-1; the match to TRBD1 covers 7 bases. This CDR3 is 14 amino acids long. Looked up from germline, CDR1 is SGHNT and CDR2 is YYREEE (reference sequence). V gave up 4 bases and J gave up 5 bases; unmatched junction bases: 8. The CDR3 bases are TGTGCCAGCAGCACCACAGGGGTCTTTACTGAAGCTTTCTTT. Its protein product is CASSTTGVFTEAFF. Drawing the rest from reference TRBV5-4 and TRBJ1-1, the complete variable domain is ETGVTQSPTHLIKTRGQQVTLRCSSQSGHNTVSWYQQALGQGPQFIFQYYREEENGRGNFPPRFSGLQFPNYSSELNVNALELDDSALYLCASSTTGVFTEAFFGQGTRLTVV.

This rearrangement joins TRBV27 to TRBJ1-4; possibly TRBD1 for D (6 bases). CDR1 MNHEY and CDR2 SMNVEV come from the germline V gene (reference sequence). This CDR3 has 14 amino acids. V lost 5 bases and J 0 bases, leaving 7 bases between the germline ends. The DNA for the CDR3 is TGTGCCAGCAGTGCAGGGGCAACTAATGAAAAACTGTTTTTT. Translating gives CASSAGATNEKLFF.

This clone has just a few counts. The chain recombines TRBV13 with TRBJ1-5; TRBD1 is a possible D gene (6 bases). In germline, CDR1 is PRHDT, CDR2 FYEKMQ (reference sequence). V lost 1 base, J lost 6 bases, and 7 bases lay in between. This CDR3 has 13 residues. In DNA, the CDR3 is TGTGCCAGCAGCTTAGACAGGGCTCAGCCCCAGCATTTT. Its protein is CASSLDRAQPQHF. Full variable domain (remainder filled in from reference TRBV13 and TRBJ1-5): AAGVIQSPRHLIKEKRETATLKCYPIPRHDTVYWYQQGPGQDPQFLISFYEKMQSDKGSIPDRFSAQQFSDYHSELNMSSLELGDSALYFCASSLDRAQPQHFGDGTRLSIL.

V is TRBV5-6 and J is TRBJ1-4; 7 nucleotides align to TRBD1. V shed 0 bases, J shed 4 bases, and the junction held 6 bases outside the gene matches. This CDR3 region has 16 residues. Germline loops: CDR1 SGHDT, CDR2 YYEEEE. CDR3 sequence (DNA): TGTGCCAGCAGCTTGGCCCCGACAGGGATTAATGAAAAACTGTTTTTT. It specifies CASSLAPTGINEKLFF.

This chain connects TRBV7-9 to TRBJ2-1; a weak D match, TRBD2 (7 bases). Germline V gene sequence: CDR1 SEHNR, CDR2 FQNEAQ (reference sequence). Trimming pared 4 bases from V and 5 bases from J, leaving 12 bases between. CDR3 length: 14 amino acids. The CDR3 DNA is TGTGCCAGCAGCTGGGGGGGCAGCCACAATGAGCAGTTCTTC. Its protein is CASSWGGSHNEQFF.